The sequence of this T cell receptor (beta chain) was determined in a study of follicular helper T cells after annual influenza vaccination. On the study more broadly: For some subjects, blood spans the 2013-2014, 2014-2015 and 2015-2016 annual vaccinations. Whole-study findings and limits: Successive annual vaccinations recalled a recurrent oligoclonal ICOS+CD38+ cTfh response with influenza-specific clonotypes.

This CDR3 has 15 amino acids. Between the trimmed V and J ends, which lost 2 bases and 1 base, there was a span of 11 bases. Germline values: CDR1 SGHVS, CDR2 FNYEAQ. TCRB was sequenced at Survey level resolution. Repertoires were generated with immunoSEQ multiplex PCR, while TCRdb's copy carries only in-frame clones and drops some. This sample yields thousands of clones, of which approximately 83% are seen a single time; roughly 2.3% belongs to the top ten. As to this clone: The antigen remains undetermined.

The time point here: 2015-2016 season, pre-vaccination. The sequences come from CXCR5+ CD38- circulating T follicular helper cells from blood, collected on the day of influenza vaccination. Subset in this sample: circulating Tfh, non-naive CD4+CXCR5+PD-1+ (ICOS+CD38+ or ICOS-CD38-). The receptor's source is an adult who received the influenza vaccine. This chain connects TRBV7-6 to TRBJ1-1; D might be TRBD1 (6 bases). The CDR3 loop is CASSLLGGGNTEAFF. The CDR3 DNA follows: TGTGCCAGCAGCTTATTGGGAGGGGGGAACACTGAAGCTTTCTTT.